The 8 T cell receptor beta chains below were found in one sample sequenced in a study of cytomegalovirus exposure and HLA in healthy donors. Primers included in the PCR were 60 Vbeta and 13 Jbeta primers. Only in-frame clones appear in the TCRdb table, and some are missing; sequencing was by immunoSEQ multiplex PCR. The data show some 110,000 clones, 80% to 85% seen once. The sample was PBMCs. The receptors shown here come from a woman in her twenties or thirties in good health and CMV-seronegative.

The genes are TRBV28 and TRBJ1-5; possibly TRBD1 for D (5 bases). The germline V gene encodes CDR1 MDHEN and CDR2 SYDVKM. CDR3 length: 14 amino acids. Between the trimmed V and J ends, which lost 3 bases and 6 bases, there was a span of 12 bases. This CDR3 is CASSLGQVRQPQHF. Written as DNA, the CDR3 is TGTGCCAGCAGTTTGGGGCAGGTCCGTCAGCCCCAGCATTTT.

The chain joins TRBV7-2 to TRBJ1-5; D ambiguous. V was shortened by 4 bases and J by 11 bases, with 12 bases between the two germline ends. The V gene's germline CDR1 is SGHTA and CDR2 FQGNSA. This CDR3 is 12 amino acids long. CDR3 DNA sequence: TGTGCCAGCAGCTCCAACATCGGAGCCCAGCATTTT. It is translated as CASSSNIGAQHF.

The rearrangement links TRBV29-1 to TRBJ1-1, with D perhaps matching TRBD1 (6 bases). The CDR3 spans 13 residues. CDR1 and CDR2 from the germline V gene are SQVTM and ANQGSEA. Trimming pared 5 bases from V and 1 base from J, leaving 11 bases between. CDR3 region: CSVSGHSNTEAFF. The CDR3 coding sequence is TGCAGCGTTTCGGGACACTCGAACACTGAAGCTTTCTTT.

This clone was observed once. V usage is TRBV30 and J usage is TRBJ2-2, with 8 bases aligning to TRBD2. The CDR3 has 13 residues. The trim removed 2 bases at V and 8 bases at J, leaving 4 bases unmatched. CDR1 and CDR2 (germline): GTSNPN, SVGIG (reference sequence). The CDR3 protein is CAWSSGSSGELFF. CDR3 sequence (DNA): TGTGCCTGGAGTAGCGGGAGTTCAGGGGAGCTGTTTTTT.

Of note for this clone: One end of the junction fails to match germline, which may point to a read error. The J gene is TRBJ2-7, the V gene TRBV7-2; 10 bases match TRBD2. Germline V gene sequence: CDR1 SGHTA, CDR2 FQGNSA. The CDR3 is 15 amino acids. The CDR3 here is CASSLVLAGSSEQYF. DNA of the CDR3: TGTGCCAGCAGCTTAGTACTAGCGGGGTCCTCCGAGCAGTACTTC.

The gene calls are TRBV11-3 and TRBJ2-5, with D tentatively TRBD1 (6 bases). This CDR3 comprises 15 residues. V gave up 2 bases and J gave up 4 bases, with 14 bases separating them. CDR1 is SGHNT and CDR2 is YENEEA in the germline V gene. The chain's CDR3 is CASSLRAGDVETQYF. CDR3 DNA: TGTGCCAGCAGCTTACGAGCAGGGGACGTAGAGACCCAGTACTTC.

This clone was observed a few times. This chain links TRBV5-5 with TRBJ2-7, with 11 bases lining up with TRBD1. V lost 0 bases to trimming and J lost 6 bases; unmatched junction nucleotides: 2. Per the germline V gene, CDR1 is SGHKS and CDR2 is YYEKEE (reference sequence). CDR3 length: 14 residues. The CDR3 sequence is CASSLGTGGSEQYF. CDR3 nucleotide sequence: TGTGCCAGCAGCTTGGGGACAGGGGGCTCCGAGCAGTACTTC.

This chain joins TRBV28 and TRBJ1-2; D perhaps matches TRBD1 (6 bases). The CDR3 is made up of 14 amino acids. Trimming stripped 5 bases from V and 3 bases from J, with 13 bases between. Germline CDR1 reads MDHEN; CDR2 reads SYDVKM. The CDR3 here is CASSLRGRDYGYTF. The CDR3 DNA follows: TGTGCCAGCAGTCTCAGGGGAAGGGACTATGGCTACACCTTC.